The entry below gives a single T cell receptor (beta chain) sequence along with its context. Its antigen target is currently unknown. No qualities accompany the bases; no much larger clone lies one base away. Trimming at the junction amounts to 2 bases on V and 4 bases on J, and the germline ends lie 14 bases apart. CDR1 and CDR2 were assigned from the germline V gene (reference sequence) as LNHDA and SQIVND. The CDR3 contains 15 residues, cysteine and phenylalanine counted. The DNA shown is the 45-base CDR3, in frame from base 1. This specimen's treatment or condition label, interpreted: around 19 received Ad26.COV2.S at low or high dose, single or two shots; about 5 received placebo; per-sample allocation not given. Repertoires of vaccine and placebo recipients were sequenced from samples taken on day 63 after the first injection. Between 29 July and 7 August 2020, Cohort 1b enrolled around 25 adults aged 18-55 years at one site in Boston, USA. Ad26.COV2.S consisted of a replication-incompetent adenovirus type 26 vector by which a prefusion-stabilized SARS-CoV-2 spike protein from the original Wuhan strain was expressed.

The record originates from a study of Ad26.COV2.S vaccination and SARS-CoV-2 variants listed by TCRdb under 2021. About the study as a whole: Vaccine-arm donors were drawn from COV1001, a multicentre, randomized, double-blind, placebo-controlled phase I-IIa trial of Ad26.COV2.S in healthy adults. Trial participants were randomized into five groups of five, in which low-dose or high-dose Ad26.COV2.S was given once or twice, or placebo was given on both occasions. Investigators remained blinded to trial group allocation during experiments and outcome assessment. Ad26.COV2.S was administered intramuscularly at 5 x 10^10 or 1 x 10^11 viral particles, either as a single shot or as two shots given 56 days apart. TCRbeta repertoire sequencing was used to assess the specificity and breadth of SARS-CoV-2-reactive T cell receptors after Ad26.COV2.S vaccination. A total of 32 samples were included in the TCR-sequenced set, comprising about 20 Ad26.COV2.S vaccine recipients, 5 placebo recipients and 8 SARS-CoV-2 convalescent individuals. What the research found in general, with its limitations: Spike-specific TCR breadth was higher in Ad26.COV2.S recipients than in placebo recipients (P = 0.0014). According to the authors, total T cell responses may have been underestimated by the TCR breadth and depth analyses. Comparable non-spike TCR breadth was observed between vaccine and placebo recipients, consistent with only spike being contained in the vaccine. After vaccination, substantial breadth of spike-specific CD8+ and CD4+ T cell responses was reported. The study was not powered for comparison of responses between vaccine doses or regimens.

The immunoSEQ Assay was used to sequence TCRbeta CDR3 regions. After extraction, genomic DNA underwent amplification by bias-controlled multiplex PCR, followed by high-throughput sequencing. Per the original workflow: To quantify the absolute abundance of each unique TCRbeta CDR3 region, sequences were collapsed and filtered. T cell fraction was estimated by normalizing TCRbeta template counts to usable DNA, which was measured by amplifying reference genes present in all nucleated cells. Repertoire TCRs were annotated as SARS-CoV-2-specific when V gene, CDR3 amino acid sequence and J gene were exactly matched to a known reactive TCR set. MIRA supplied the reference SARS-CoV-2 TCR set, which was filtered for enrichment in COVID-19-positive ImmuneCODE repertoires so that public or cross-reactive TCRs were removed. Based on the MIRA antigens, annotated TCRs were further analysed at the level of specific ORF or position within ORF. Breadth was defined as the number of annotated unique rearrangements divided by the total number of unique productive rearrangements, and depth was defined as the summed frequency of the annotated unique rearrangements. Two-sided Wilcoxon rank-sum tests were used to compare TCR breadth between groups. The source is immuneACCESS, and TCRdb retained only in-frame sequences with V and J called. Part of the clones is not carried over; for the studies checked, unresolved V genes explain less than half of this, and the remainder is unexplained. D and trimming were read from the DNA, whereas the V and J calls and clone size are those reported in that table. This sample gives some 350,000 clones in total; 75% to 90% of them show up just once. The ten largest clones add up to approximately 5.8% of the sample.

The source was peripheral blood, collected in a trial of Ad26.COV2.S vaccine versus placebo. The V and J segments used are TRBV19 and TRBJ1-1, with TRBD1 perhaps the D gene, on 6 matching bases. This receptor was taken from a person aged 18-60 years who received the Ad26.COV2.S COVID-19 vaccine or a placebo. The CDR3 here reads CASSITPGGGTEAFF. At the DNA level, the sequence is TGTGCCAGTAGTATAACCCCCGGGGGCGGCACTGAAGCTTTCTTT.